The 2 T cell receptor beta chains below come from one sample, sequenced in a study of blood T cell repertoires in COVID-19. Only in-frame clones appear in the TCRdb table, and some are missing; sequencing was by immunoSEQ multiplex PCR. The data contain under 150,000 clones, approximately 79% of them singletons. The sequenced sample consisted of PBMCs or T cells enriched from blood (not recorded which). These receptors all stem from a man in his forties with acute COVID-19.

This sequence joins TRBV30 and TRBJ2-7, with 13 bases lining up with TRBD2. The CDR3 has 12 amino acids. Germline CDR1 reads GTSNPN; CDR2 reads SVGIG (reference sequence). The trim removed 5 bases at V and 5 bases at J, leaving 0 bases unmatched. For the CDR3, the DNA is TGTGCCTGGGGACTAGCGGGGGACGAGCAGTACTTC. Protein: CAWGLAGDEQYF.

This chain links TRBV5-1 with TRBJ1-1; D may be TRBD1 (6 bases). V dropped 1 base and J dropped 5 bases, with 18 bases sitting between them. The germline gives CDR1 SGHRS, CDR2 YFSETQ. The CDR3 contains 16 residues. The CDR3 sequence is CASSLLERGGGTEAFF. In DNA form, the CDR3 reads TGCGCCAGCAGCTTGTTAGAGCGGGGAGGGGGAACTGAAGCTTTCTTT.